These 26 T cell receptor beta chains were all obtained from the same sample, sequenced in a study of beta chain features in type 1 diabetes. Study observations and caveats: All four CD4+ subsets of Type 1 diabetes patients contained TCRB CDR3s that were moderately but significantly shorter.

No antigen is known for these receptors. The whole isolated RNA underwent reverse transcription, so sequencing captured expressed TCRB transcripts. The repertoire was sequenced with immunoSEQ multiplex PCR; TCRdb's copy has only in-frame clones and lacks some. This repertoire shows 250,000 or so clones, around 21% found once; its top ten account for around 0.028%. Material for sequencing was naive CD4+ T cells from blood. These receptor sequences come from a woman aged 35 to 49 with type 1 diabetes.

The V and J genes are TRBV7-9 and TRBJ2-5; tentatively, D is TRBD1 (5 bases). CDR3 length: 16 residues. Trimming shortened V by 5 bases and J by 4 bases, and 20 bases separated the two germline ends. Per germline, CDR1 SEHNR and CDR2 FQNEAQ (reference sequence). For the CDR3, the DNA is TGTGCCAGCAGCCAGTATGGGGCTCGCCCCGTAGAGACCCAGTACTTC. This sequence encodes CASSQYGARPVETQYF.

J is TRBJ2-2 and V is TRBV29-1, with 10 nucleotides matching TRBD1. The CDR3 sequence is 14 residues long. Germline lookup yields CDR1 SQVTM and CDR2 ANQGSEA. Trimming took 1 base from V and 4 from J; bases not matched to a gene: 0. This CDR3 is CSVEGTGGTGELFF. The DNA of the CDR3 is TGCAGCGTTGAAGGGACAGGGGGCACCGGGGAGCTGTTTTTT.

The sample holds a few counts of this clone. The CDR3 loop is CASSVGSGRGPQYF. DNA for the CDR3: TGTGCCAGCAGCGTAGGGTCAGGACGGGGTCCCCAGTACTTC. The rearrangement uses TRBV9 and TRBJ2-7, with TRBD2 as a possible D gene (5 bases). The germline V gene has CDR1 SGDLS and CDR2 YYNGEE. There are 14 residues in the CDR3. Trimming took 0 bases from V and 10 from J, leaving 17 bases between them.

This clone was found a few times. The J gene is TRBJ1-2, the V gene TRBV29-1; D is unresolved. Per the germline V gene, CDR1 is SQVTM and CDR2 is ANQGSEA. Trimming left V 5 bases short and J 7 bases short, with 11 bases between. The CDR3 consists of 11 residues. DNA of the CDR3: TGCAGCGTTCGAAGGACTGGTGGCTACACCTTC. Translating it yields CSVRRTGGYTF.

This sequence joins TRBV29-1 and TRBJ2-1; D gene ambiguous. Between the trimmed V and J ends, which lost 3 bases and 0 bases, there was a span of 12 bases. The CDR3 covers 15 residues. Germline V lookup: CDR1 SQVTM, CDR2 ANQGSEA. CDR3 nucleotide sequence: TGCAGCGTTGAGCTAGGATTAAGCTCCTACAATGAGCAGTTCTTC. It encodes CSVELGLSSYNEQFF.

V gene TRBV5-1 combines with J gene TRBJ2-1; TRBD1 agrees at 11 bases. This CDR3 has 16 residues. Looked up from germline, CDR1 is SGHRS and CDR2 is YFSETQ. J was trimmed by 7 bases and V by 2 bases; bases with no gene match: 8. The chain's CDR3 is CASSFTGTGGRNEQFF. For the CDR3, the DNA is TGCGCCAGCAGCTTTACAGGGACAGGGGGTAGGAATGAGCAGTTCTTC.

This clone was seen more than once but under ten times. The V call is TRBV28, the J call TRBJ2-3; 7 bases are shared with TRBD1. This CDR3 comprises 15 residues. Germline-derived CDR1 and CDR2 are MDHEN and SYDVKM. V was clipped by 10 bases and J by 4 bases; unmatched bases: 14. The CDR3 reads CATVPQGVRADTQYF. DNA of the CDR3: TGTGCCACAGTTCCCCAGGGGGTCAGGGCAGATACGCAGTATTTT.

This clone was seen a handful of times. This sequence joins TRBV5-1 and TRBJ2-6, with D tentatively TRBD1 (6 bases). The V gene's germline CDR1 is SGHRS and CDR2 YFSETQ. Trimming pared 2 bases from V and 4 bases from J, leaving 10 bases between. The CDR3 sequence is 15 residues long. CDR3 in DNA: TGCGCCAGCAGCTTCGGGGACACCGGGGCCAACGTCCTGACTTTC. Translating gives CASSFGDTGANVLTF.

There are a few counts of this clone. The gene calls are TRBV7-9 and TRBJ2-5; TRBD2 agrees at 7 bases. Germline V gene sequence: CDR1 SEHNR, CDR2 FQNEAQ (reference sequence). The CDR3 spans 14 residues. The trim removed 6 bases at V and 5 bases at J, leaving 9 bases unmatched. The CDR3 sequence: CASSSVWEGETQYF. The CDR3 region has the DNA TGTGCCAGCAGTTCCGTCTGGGAGGGGGAGACCCAGTACTTC.

V usage is TRBV30 and J usage is TRBJ2-1; D is undetermined. The CDR3 covers 14 residues. V dropped 2 bases and J dropped 3 bases, with 11 bases sitting between them. CDR1 and CDR2 (germline): GTSNPN, SVGIG (reference sequence). CDR3 residues: CAWSNKQDYNEQFF. As DNA, the CDR3 is TGTGCCTGGAGTAACAAGCAGGACTACAATGAGCAGTTCTTC.

This chain links TRBV18 with TRBJ1-5; TRBD1 matches 7 bases. Germline lookup yields CDR1 KGHSH and CDR2 LQKENI. The CDR3 totals 14 residues. J was trimmed by 5 bases and V by 2 bases; bases with no gene match: 3. The CDR3 sequence is CASSPRDSYQPQHF. In DNA form, the CDR3 reads TGTGCCAGCTCACCAAGGGACAGTTATCAGCCCCAGCATTTT.

This rearrangement joins TRBV9 to TRBJ1-2; TRBD1 agrees at 7 bases. CDR1 SGDLS and CDR2 YYNGEE come from the germline V gene. This CDR3 is 12 amino acids long. Unmatched junction bases numbered 5, after V lost 4 bases and J lost 8 bases. CDR3 sequence: CASSTTGRGYTF. The CDR3 DNA reads TGTGCCAGCAGCACGACAGGGAGGGGCTACACCTTC.

The chain uses TRBV6-5 and TRBJ2-7; TRBD1 agrees at 10 bases. Germline-derived CDR1 and CDR2 are MNHEY and SVGAGI. The CDR3 sequence is 16 residues long. The junction had 7 bases not matched to a gene; V was cut back by 2 bases and J by 3 bases. The CDR3 nucleotides are TGTGCCAGCAGTTACGGCTCGGGACAGGGGATCTACGAGCAGTACTTC. This codes for CASSYGSGQGIYEQYF.

This rearrangement joins TRBV25-1 to TRBJ2-5; unclear D gene. This CDR3 spans 14 amino acids. CDR1 is MGHDK, CDR2 SYGVNS, per germline. V lost 0 bases, J lost 4 bases, and 9 bases lay in between. The CDR3 sequence: CASSEYNRRETQYF. CDR3 nucleotides: TGTGCCAGCAGTGAATATAACAGAAGAGAGACCCAGTACTTC.

The chain uses TRBV7-3 and TRBJ2-3; the D gene is possibly TRBD2 (6 bases). V was clipped by 2 bases and J by 2 bases, with 8 bases between them. Germline CDR1 SGHTA, CDR2 FQGTGA. This CDR3 has 14 residues. DNA for the CDR3: TGTGCCAGCAGCTTATGGGGGGTCACAGATACGCAGTATTTT. It is translated as CASSLWGVTDTQYF.

The chain combines TRBV2 with TRBJ2-4, with D perhaps TRBD1 (6 bases). The CDR3 is made up of 14 amino acids. Germline CDR1 reads SNHLY; CDR2 reads FYNNEI. The ends were cut back, 2 bases at V and 9 bases at J, with 14 bases in the middle. The chain's CDR3 is CASSEWDTRGIQYF. CDR3 in DNA: TGTGCCAGCAGTGAATGGGACACCAGAGGCATTCAGTACTTC.

This chain joins TRBV5-4 and TRBJ2-1, with TRBD2 identical over 10 bases. Germline-derived CDR1 and CDR2 are SGHNT and YYREEE (reference sequence). The CDR3 is made up of 15 amino acids. V lost 4 bases to trimming and J lost 6 bases; unmatched junction nucleotides: 7. CDR3 DNA: TGTGCCAGCAGCAAGAGCGGGAGGGCCCGCAATGAGCAGTTCTTC. Its translation: CASSKSGRARNEQFF.

This sequence joins TRBV5-4 and TRBJ1-1; 7 nucleotides line up with TRBD1. Germline loops: CDR1 SGHNT, CDR2 YYREEE (reference sequence). The V and J ends lost 3 bases and 5 bases, in that order; junction bases with no gene match: 10. The CDR3 consists of 15 residues. The CDR3 region is CASSSTSTGRTEAFF. CDR3 in DNA: TGTGCCAGCAGCTCCACTTCGACAGGGCGGACTGAAGCTTTCTTT.

The genes are TRBV6-5 and TRBJ1-2; D uncertain. The ends were cut back, 2 bases at V and 4 bases at J, with 8 bases in the middle. CDR3 length: 13 amino acids. Per germline, CDR1 MNHEY and CDR2 SVGAGI. The CDR3 here is CASSYAAAYGYTF. CDR3 sequence (DNA): TGTGCCAGCAGTTACGCAGCGGCCTATGGCTACACCTTC.

The V gene is TRBV7-9, the J gene TRBJ1-2; no clear D gene. The CDR3 length is 14 residues. V was pared by 5 bases and J by 4 bases, with 14 bases between. Germline CDR1 and CDR2: SEHNR and FQNEAQ (reference sequence). DNA for the CDR3: TGTGCCAGCAGCCTGACACCGAACAGCTATGGCTACACCTTC. Its protein is CASSLTPNSYGYTF. The variable domain in full, with the rest retrieved from reference TRBV7-9 and TRBJ1-2, is DTGVSQNPRHKITKRGQNVTFRCDPISEHNRLYWYRQTLGQGPEFLTYFQNEAQLEKSRLLSDRFSAERPKGSFSTLEIQRTEQGDSAMYLCASSLTPNSYGYTFGSGTRLTVV.

This clone has more than one count but fewer than ten. The V and J genes are TRBV7-9 and TRBJ2-7; tentative D call: TRBD1 (6 bases). CDR1 SEHNR and CDR2 FQNEAQ come from the germline V gene (reference sequence). This CDR3 is built from 16 residues. The V gene lost 10 bases and the J gene lost 2 bases, with 24 bases spanning the gap. CDR3 amino acids: CATAGQHRDRAYEQYF. In nucleotides, the CDR3 is TGTGCCACCGCGGGCCAACACAGGGATCGGGCCTACGAGCAGTACTTC.

This clone turned up a few times. The chain employs TRBV9 and TRBJ1-1; 9 positions match TRBD1. CDR3 size: 13 residues. With V trimmed by 3 bases and J by 7 bases, 4 bases remained unmatched. Germline CDR1 reads SGDLS; CDR2 reads YYNGEE. CDR3 in DNA: TGTGCCAGCAGCGCGGGACAGGGTGGTGAAGCTTTCTTT. This sequence encodes CASSAGQGGEAFF.

A few counts support this clone. J is TRBJ1-1 and V is TRBV29-1, with 9 bases that match TRBD1. J was trimmed by 3 bases and V by 7 bases; bases with no gene match: 6. Germline assignment: CDR1 SQVTM and CDR2 ANQGSEA. The CDR3 runs to 13 residues. The CDR3 sequence: CSADRTGDTEAFF. The DNA for the CDR3 is TGCAGCGCCGATCGGACAGGGGACACTGAAGCTTTCTTT.

This clone has more than one count but fewer than ten. This chain connects TRBV14 to TRBJ1-5; D is unresolved. V shed 5 bases and J shed 7 bases, with 12 bases lying between them. This CDR3 region has 13 residues. Per the germline V gene, CDR1 is SGHDN and CDR2 is FVKESK. The CDR3 sequence is CASSKNHEQPQHF. The CDR3, as DNA: TGTGCCAGCAGCAAGAATCACGAGCAGCCCCAGCATTTT.

V and J are TRBV5-1 and TRBJ2-1; 10 bases line up with TRBD1. The CDR3 extends over 15 amino acids. V lost 4 bases and J lost 3; bases outside the gene matches: 4. The V gene's germline CDR1 is SGHRS and CDR2 YFSETQ. CDR3 sequence: CASSLGTGDYNEQFF. The CDR3 DNA reads as TGCGCCAGCAGCCTCGGGACAGGGGACTACAATGAGCAGTTCTTC.

The CDR3 region is CASTDRVSEQYF. The CDR3 DNA is TGTGCCAGCACGGACAGGGTCTCCGAGCAGTACTTC. This chain uses TRBV28 with TRBJ2-7; 8 nucleotides line up with TRBD1. Germline V gives CDR1 MDHEN, CDR2 SYDVKM. Germline trimming cut 7 bases from V and 6 bases from J; bases unmatched to any gene: 5. The CDR3 spans 12 residues. The entire variable domain, with the rest obtained from reference TRBV28 and TRBJ2-7, is as follows: DVKVTQSSRYLVKRTGEKVFLECVQDMDHENMFWYRQDPGLGLRLIYFSYDVKMKEKGDIPEGYSVSREKKERFSLILESASTNQTSMYLCASTDRVSEQYFGPGTRLTVT.